This T cell receptor (beta chain) was documented in a study of T cell responses to AZD1222 COVID-19 vaccine. Study information: Analyses pooled second doses at about 4 or about 12 weeks. Whole-study findings and limits: A reported finding is that nearly half of spike-specific TCRs target unmutated variant regions. Spike-specific TCR repertoires showed rising breadth and depth after two AZD1222 doses. In all cases, repertoires were sampled only after the peak T cell response.

This clone was observed once. Its target is not known. The CDR3 spans 13 residues. Trimming cost V 2 bases and J 5 bases, with 9 bases left between them. Germline-derived CDR1 and CDR2 are SGHTA and FQGTGA. The protocol was immunoSEQ multiplex PCR, while the TCRdb copy is restricted to in-frame clones and leaves out a portion. The table has some 130,000 clones, roughly 82% seen once. The chain employs TRBV7-3 and TRBJ1-1; D call uncertain. The sequencing used peripheral blood, collected on day 0 of AZD1222 vaccination. The source is an adult in good health. CDR3 amino acids: CASSLVGETEAFF. In DNA, the CDR3 is TGTGCCAGCAGCTTAGTCGGGGAAACTGAAGCTTTCTTT.